This T cell receptor (beta chain) emerged from a study of blood T cell repertoires in COVID-19. V dropped 0 bases and J dropped 1 base, with 8 bases sitting between them. CDR3 length: 14 residues. Germline V lookup: CDR1 SGDLS, CDR2 YYNGEE. Some clones are missing from TCRdb's copy, which holds only in-frame ones; the method was immunoSEQ multiplex PCR. The data show over 200,000 clones, around 92% seen once. This clone was counted once. This sequence was found in a man under 40 with acute or convalescent COVID-19. This chain links TRBV9 with TRBJ2-7; D gene ambiguous. Sequencing used peripheral blood. DNA for the CDR3: TGTGCCAGCAGCGTAGGGCTAGGATCCTACGAGCAGTACTTC. This translates into CASSVGLGSYEQYF.